These T cell receptor beta chains were read from a single sample in a study of CDR3 diversity in severe acne. TCRdb reprocessed the PCR reads with MiXCR, giving one entry per CDR3 protein. Of approximately 80,000 distinct CDR3 sequences in the sample, 45% to 65% are singletons; the top ten hold around 15%. Sequencing used blood. These receptors all stem from a male donor in good health, without acne. Both conserved end residues are part of each CDR3. Fields, in order: clone size, J gene, V gene, CDR3 protein. Clone size is stated in some rows and not others, as once, few, many or a class when expanded.

-	TRBJ2-7	TRBV20-1	CSAGLAGYEQYF
many	TRBJ2-7	TRBV9	CASSVGGGSSDEQYF
many	TRBJ1-5	TRBV19	CASSTGTGWNQPQHF
-	TRBJ1-1	TRBV20-1	CSATNGGANTEAFF
-	TRBJ1-2	TRBV19	CASRGGDRAYGYTF
few	TRBJ1-5	TRBV7-3	CASSLWAGPQHF
-	TRBJ2-7	TRBV20-1	CSASADSTYEQYF
many	TRBJ2-7	TRBV29-1	CSVGPGNEQYF
many	TRBJ2-7	TRBV5-1	CASSFGDRHYEQYF
-	TRBJ2-2	TRBV3-1	CASSPEGANTGELFF
-	TRBJ2-7	TRBV12-3/TRBV12-4	CASSLYLAEPSYEQYF
many	TRBJ1-2	TRBV2	CASRIGQSNYGYTF
-	TRBJ1-2	TRBV2	CASLPSRGHGYTF
-	TRBJ1-1	TRBV19	CASSVPGAASNTEAFF
-	TRBJ1-3	TRBV28	CASSLRKYRGRTGNTIYF
many	TRBJ1-4	TRBV29-1	CSARGTGDEKLFF
-	TRBJ2-7	TRBV25-1	CASSDRRHSSYEQYF
-	TRBJ2-7	TRBV7-9	CASNLGGTGGYEQYF
few	TRBJ1-2	TRBV20-1	CSARQEDAYGYTF
-	TRBJ2-2	TRBV5-1	CDSSFYICSARELTGELFF
many	TRBJ2-3	TRBV10-2	CASSENGRGDTDTQYF
once	TRBJ2-1	TRBV6-1	CASRSKLGQAINEQFF
-	TRBJ2-7	TRBV11-2	CASSLRGQFSYEQYF
-	TRBJ1-4	TRBV20-1	CSANRATNEKLFF
-	TRBJ2-5	TRBV10-3	CATTGTQEETQYF
-	TRBJ1-5	TRBV6-6	CASSYGSGQGASQPQHF
-	TRBJ1-5	TRBV10-1	CASNVTGRQPQHF
-	TRBJ2-7	TRBV10-1	CASSAKGTYEQYF
-	TRBJ1-5	TRBV9	CASSVMGNQPQHF
-	TRBJ1-2	TRBV7-9	CASSSERGISFGYTF
-	TRBJ2-5	TRBV7-9	CASSPRGGLGVGETQYF